This TCR beta chain stems from a study of early T cells in non-severe SARS-CoV-2 infection. Study context: Sequencing input comprised bulk RNA from unsorted whole blood; chain pairing was not available.

Individual cDNA molecules were tagged with unique molecular identifiers, the study reported. TCRdb used MiXCR to reprocess the 5' RACE reads, holding one entry per CDR3 protein. The table lists 40,000 to 55,000 distinct CDR3 sequences, around 6.3% of them singletons. Germline V gene sequence: CDR1 SGHRS, CDR2 YFSETQ. The V and J ends lost 6 bases and 4 bases, in that order; junction bases with no gene match: 9. The CDR3 is 15 amino acids. The sequence was collected from an adult who was a healthcare worker with PCR-confirmed SARS-CoV-2 infection or an uninfected control (not recorded which). J is TRBJ2-2 and V is TRBV5-1, with TRBD2 identical over 7 bases. Source: whole blood, taken at baseline. This chain's CDR3 is CASNGTIGFTGELFF. The CDR3 bases are TGCGCCAGCAACGGGACTATCGGGTTCACCGGGGAGCTGTTTTTT.